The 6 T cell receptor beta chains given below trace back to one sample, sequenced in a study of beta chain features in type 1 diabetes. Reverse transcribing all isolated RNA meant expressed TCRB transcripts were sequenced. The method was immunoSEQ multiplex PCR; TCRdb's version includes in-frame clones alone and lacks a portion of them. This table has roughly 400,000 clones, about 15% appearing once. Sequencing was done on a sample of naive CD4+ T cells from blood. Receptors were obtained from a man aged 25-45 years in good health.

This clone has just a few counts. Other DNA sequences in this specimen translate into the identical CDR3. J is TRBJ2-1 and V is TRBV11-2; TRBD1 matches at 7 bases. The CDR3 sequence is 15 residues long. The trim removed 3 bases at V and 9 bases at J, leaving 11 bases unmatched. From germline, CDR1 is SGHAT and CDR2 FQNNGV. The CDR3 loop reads CASSFETGSLGEQFF. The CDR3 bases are TGTGCCAGCAGCTTTGAGACAGGGAGTTTAGGTGAGCAGTTCTTC.

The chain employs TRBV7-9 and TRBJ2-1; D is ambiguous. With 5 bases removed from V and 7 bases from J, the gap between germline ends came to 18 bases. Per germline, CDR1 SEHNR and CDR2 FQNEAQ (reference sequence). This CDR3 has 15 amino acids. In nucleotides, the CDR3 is TGTGCCAGCAGCCGTAGGTCCCCGTCTTTGAATGAGCAGTTCTTC. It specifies CASSRRSPSLNEQFF.

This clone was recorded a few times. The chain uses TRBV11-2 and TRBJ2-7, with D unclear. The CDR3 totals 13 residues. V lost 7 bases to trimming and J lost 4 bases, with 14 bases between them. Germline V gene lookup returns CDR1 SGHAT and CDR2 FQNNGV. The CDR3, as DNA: TGTGCCAGCAAACGGGCAGCAGCATACGAGCAGTACTTC. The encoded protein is CASKRAAAYEQYF.

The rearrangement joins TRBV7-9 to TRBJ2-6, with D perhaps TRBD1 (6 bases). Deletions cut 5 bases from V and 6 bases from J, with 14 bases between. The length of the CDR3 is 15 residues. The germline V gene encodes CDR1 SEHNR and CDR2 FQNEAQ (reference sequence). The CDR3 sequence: CASSGDRRMANVLTF. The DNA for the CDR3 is TGTGCCAGCAGCGGCGACAGGCGCATGGCCAACGTCCTGACTTTC.

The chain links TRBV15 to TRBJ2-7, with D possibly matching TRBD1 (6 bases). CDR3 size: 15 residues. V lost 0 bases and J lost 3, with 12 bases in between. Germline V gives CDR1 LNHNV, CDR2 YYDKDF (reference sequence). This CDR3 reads CATSRDLTGSYEQYF. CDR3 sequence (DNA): TGTGCCACCAGCAGAGACCTGACAGGTAGCTACGAGCAGTACTTC.

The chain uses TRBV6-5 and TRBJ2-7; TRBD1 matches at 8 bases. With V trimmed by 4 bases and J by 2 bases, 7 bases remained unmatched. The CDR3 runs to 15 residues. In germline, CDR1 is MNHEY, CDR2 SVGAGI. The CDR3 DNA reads TGTGCCAGCAGTTTCACCGGGACAGGACCCTACGAGCAGTACTTC. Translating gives CASSFTGTGPYEQYF.